This TCR beta chain was identified in a study of radiotherapy plus CTLA-4 blockade in lung cancer. Study-wide context: There were objective responses in 18% of patients, and around 31% had disease control. General observations from the study: Interferon-beta and early blood T cell clone dynamics reportedly predicted response best. Radiotherapy was combined with ipilimumab, and tumor-derived TCR clones then expanded in blood.

CDR1 and CDR2 (germline): MDHEN, SYDVKM. This CDR3 is built from 15 residues. V was clipped by 2 bases and J by 6 bases; unmatched bases: 7. CTLA-4 blockade with ipilimumab, together with focal radiation, was given to patients with chemo-refractory metastatic non-small-cell lung cancer. Concerning this clone: Antigen: not known.

The repertoire was sequenced with immunoSEQ multiplex PCR; TCRdb's copy has only in-frame clones and lacks some. Of 40,000 to 45,000 clones detected, about 70% appear once; the ten largest clones hold approximately 23%. The rearrangement uses TRBV28 and TRBJ2-1; 7 bases agree with TRBD1. The sequencing used peripheral blood, collected from a patient treated with radiotherapy plus ipilimumab. This clonotype was obtained from a human donor with non-small cell lung cancer who had a partial response to radiotherapy plus ipilimumab. The CDR3 loop is CASSLLRTGANEQFF. The CDR3, as DNA: TGTGCCAGCAGTTTACTTCGGACAGGCGCCAATGAGCAGTTCTTC.